The clone carrying this TCR beta chain was picked up a small number of times. In germline, CDR1 is SQVTM, CDR2 ANQGSEA. CDR3 size: 14 residues. V was trimmed by 0 bases and J by 3 bases, leaving 11 bases between them. The sample is drawn from a study of blood T cells in healthy people across ages. Primers used in a second PCR of roughly 6 to 12 cycles were a sample-barcoded 5' primer and a J-beta primer mix. A single record per CDR3 protein comes from TCRdb applying MiXCR to the 5' RACE reads. The table records around 1,800,000 distinct CDR3 sequences, about 39% of them present only once. The genes are TRBV29-1 and TRBJ1-1; the D is unclear. The source of this sequence is a human donor in good health. Sequencing was carried out using blood. The CDR3 loop reads CSVEDGEAHTEAFF. CDR3 sequence (DNA): TGCAGCGTTGAAGACGGGGAGGCGCACACTGAAGCTTTCTTT. The full variable domain, in which reference TRBV29-1 and TRBJ1-1 provide the parts outside the CDR3, is SAVISQKPSRDICQRGTSLTIQCQVDSQVTMMFWYRQQPGQSLTLIATANQGSEATYESGFVIDKFPISRPNLTFSTLTVSNMSPEDSSIYLCSVEDGEAHTEAFFGQGTRLTVV.